A selection of T cell receptor beta chains follows, all from one sample in a study of blood T cell repertoires in COVID-19. This table comes from immunoSEQ multiplex PCR, and its TCRdb copy is limited to in-frame clones, with some not included. The data hold more than 300,000 clones, with roughly 90% observed a single time. Sample: peripheral blood. The source of these receptors is a young man who had recovered from COVID-19. CDR3s include the opening cysteine and the closing phenylalanine or tryptophan.

>TRBV14|TRBJ2-2|21
CASSQAPPRTSGGPHTGELFF
>TRBV18|TRBJ1-3|19
CASSPWSGGGPGHGNTIYF
>TRBV7-9|TRBJ2-2|17
CASSPWTSGSPAGELFF
>TRBV9|TRBJ1-2|16
CASSGPGTGSNYGYTF
>TRBV5-1|TRBJ1-1|16
CASSLGAGGRDTEAFF
>TRBV5-4|TRBJ1-5|16
CASSGRGKVRNQPQHF
>TRBV7-2|TRBJ1-3|14
CASSLVTGGNTIYF
>TRBV2|TRBJ1-1|14
CASRGPGQRTEAFF
>TRBV27|TRBJ2-7|14
CASSLGDRVYEQYF
>TRBV24-1|TRBJ2-1|13
CATSEGSNNEQFF
>TRBV6-6|TRBJ2-7|13
CASGQGGPYEQYF
>TRBV21-1|TRBJ2-1|12
CASSARYSEQFF
>TRBV11-3|TRBJ1-1|12
CASSPGTEEAFF
>TRBV11-3|TRBJ2-3|16
CASSLDGTGTTDTQYF
>TRBV5-1|TRBJ1-3|17
CASSLAPRQSSGNTIYF
>TRBV6-7|TRBJ2-5|11
CPPPRQETQYF
>TRBV6-5|TRBJ1-2|15
CASSYILGHLYGYTF
>TRBV19|TRBJ2-7|14
CASSIVHISYEQYF
>TRBV12-3/TRBV12-4|TRBJ1-2|13
CASSRNNNYGYTF
>TRBV9|TRBJ2-5|15
CASSPGTGRQETQYF
>TRBV27|TRBJ2-1|16
CASSPRTVSSYNEQFF
>TRBV7-9|TRBJ2-6|14
CASSLSNGANVLTF
>TRBV6-2/TRBV6-3|TRBJ1-1|14
CASSYSRSTAEAFF